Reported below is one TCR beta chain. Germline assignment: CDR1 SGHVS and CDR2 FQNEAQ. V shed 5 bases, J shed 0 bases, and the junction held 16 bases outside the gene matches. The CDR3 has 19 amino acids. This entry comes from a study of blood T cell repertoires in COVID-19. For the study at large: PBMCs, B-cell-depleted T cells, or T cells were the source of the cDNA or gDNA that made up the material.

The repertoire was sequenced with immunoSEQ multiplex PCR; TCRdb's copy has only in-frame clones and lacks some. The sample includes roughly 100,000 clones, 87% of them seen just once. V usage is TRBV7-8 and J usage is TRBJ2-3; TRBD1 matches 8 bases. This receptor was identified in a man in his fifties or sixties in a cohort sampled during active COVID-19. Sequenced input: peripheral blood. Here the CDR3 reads CASSPGGAGLLESTDTQYF. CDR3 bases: TGTGCCAGCAGCCCAGGGGGCGCGGGGCTCCTGGAAAGCACAGATACGCAGTATTTT.